The 31 T cell receptor beta chains reported below all come from one sample, sequenced in a study of technical replicates of blood from a handful of donors. Only in-frame clones appear in the TCRdb table, and some are missing; sequencing was by immunoSEQ multiplex PCR. This table has 80,000 to 90,000 clones, around 94% appearing once. Material for sequencing was T cells isolated from PBMCs. The source is a human donor in good health.

The rearrangement links TRBV5-1 to TRBJ2-1; D unresolved. Germline V gene sequence: CDR1 SGHRS, CDR2 YFSETQ. This CDR3 comprises 15 residues. With 1 base removed from V and 7 bases from J, the gap between germline ends came to 15 bases. CDR3 DNA sequence: TGCGCCAGCAGCTTGCGGCCAGGCATTGGGAATGAGCAGTTCTTC. The encoded protein is CASSLRPGIGNEQFF.

The chain employs TRBV4-1 and TRBJ1-5, with D uncertain. Germline V gene data show CDR1 as MGHRA and CDR2 as YSYEKL. Trimming left V 0 bases short and J 1 base short, with 13 bases between. The CDR3 runs 17 residues. CDR3 DNA sequence: TGCGCCAGCAGCCAAGATGGGTTTTTGGGCAGCAATCAGCCCCAGCATTTT. Amino acid sequence: CASSQDGFLGSNQPQHF.

The chain links TRBV19 to TRBJ1-2, with D possibly matching TRBD1 (5 bases). This CDR3 region has 15 residues. Germline CDR1 LNHDA, CDR2 SQIVND (reference sequence). V shed 4 bases and J shed 3 bases, with 15 bases lying between them. The CDR3 reads CASSTSDDSYYGYTF. CDR3 coding DNA: TGTGCCAGTAGTACTTCCGACGACAGTTACTATGGCTACACCTTC.

The chain employs TRBV19 and TRBJ2-3; tentative D call: TRBD1 (5 bases). Trimming removed 5 bases from V and 0 bases from J, with 15 bases in between. Germline CDR1 is LNHDA and CDR2 is SQIVND (reference sequence). There are 16 residues in the CDR3. CDR3: CASSSRVLGSTDTQYF. The CDR3 DNA sequence: TGTGCCAGTAGTTCCAGGGTTCTAGGGAGCACAGATACGCAGTATTTT.

The gene calls are TRBV9 and TRBJ2-7, with TRBD1 identical over 9 bases. CDR1 and CDR2 from the germline V gene are SGDLS and YYNGEE. The CDR3 is made up of 14 amino acids. With V trimmed by 0 bases and J by 3 bases, 1 base remained unmatched. The chain's CDR3 is CASSVGQGDYEQYF. The CDR3 DNA reads TGTGCCAGCAGCGTAGGACAGGGGGACTACGAGCAGTACTTC.

The gene calls are TRBV19 and TRBJ1-2, with D possibly TRBD1 on 6 matching bases. There are 17 residues in the CDR3. From germline, CDR1 is LNHDA and CDR2 SQIVND (reference sequence). V gave up 3 bases and J gave up 2 bases, with 19 bases separating them. CDR3 protein: CASSIDRWQGRNYGYTF. In nucleotides, the CDR3 is TGTGCCAGTAGTATTGATCGGTGGCAGGGGAGAAACTATGGCTACACCTTC.

The gene calls are TRBV5-6 and TRBJ1-4; D might be TRBD1 (6 bases). This CDR3 is built from 14 residues. Between the trimmed V and J ends, which lost 6 bases and 10 bases, there was a span of 19 bases. Germline V CDR1 and CDR2: SGHDT, YYEEEE. Here the CDR3 DNA reads TGTGCCAGCACCAACCAAGGGGGGGGGCTAAAACTGTTTTTT. Translating gives CASTNQGGGLKLFF.

This sequence joins TRBV7-9 and TRBJ2-7; 12 bases line up with TRBD2. CDR1 is SEHNR, CDR2 FQNEAQ, per germline (reference sequence). V shed 5 bases and J 2 bases; nucleotides not matched to a gene: 10. The CDR3 has 17 amino acids. The CDR3 DNA is TGTGCCAGCAGCCGAACTAGCGGGAGGTTGATCACCTACGAGCAGTACTTC. The encoded protein is CASSRTSGRLITYEQYF.

This chain's CDR3 is CASSAPFNGQPGGYTF. CDR3 in DNA: TGTGCCAGCAGCGCTCCCTTCAACGGCCAGCCGGGAGGCTACACCTTC. This sequence joins TRBV11-2 and TRBJ1-2; D call uncertain. Germline CDR1 SGHAT, CDR2 FQNNGV. This CDR3 contains 16 residues. The V gene lost 5 bases and the J gene lost 8 bases, with 24 bases spanning the gap.

This chain links TRBV6-1 with TRBJ2-4; D is possibly TRBD2 (6 bases). There are 13 residues in the CDR3. Germline V CDR1 and CDR2: MNHNS, SASEGT. Trimming took off 7 bases at V and 8 bases at J, with 15 bases between the two ends. The CDR3 here is CASNGGGLDIQYF. CDR3 DNA sequence: TGTGCCAGCAACGGTGGAGGGCTTGACATTCAGTACTTC.

The rearrangement uses TRBV29-1 and TRBJ1-2, with D possibly TRBD1 on 6 matching bases. Germline CDR1 reads SQVTM; CDR2 reads ANQGSEA. CDR3 size: 14 residues. V was clipped by 4 bases and J by 5 bases, with 17 bases between them. DNA of the CDR3: TGCAGCGTTGGGGACACCCAGAAATCTTATGGCTACACCTTC. This gives the protein CSVGDTQKSYGYTF.

This rearrangement joins TRBV7-9 to TRBJ2-7; D is uncertain. With 5 bases removed from V and 0 bases from J, the gap between germline ends came to 20 bases. The CDR3 contains 17 residues. CDR1 SEHNR and CDR2 FQNEAQ come from the germline V gene (reference sequence). CDR3 DNA sequence: TGTGCCAGCAGCCTCCCTCCATCCGTAGTAATCTCCTACGAGCAGTACTTC. Protein sequence: CASSLPPSVVISYEQYF.

The J gene is TRBJ2-3, the V gene TRBV5-1, with D possibly being TRBD2 (5 bases). The CDR3 has 17 amino acids. Trimming pared 4 bases from V and 6 bases from J, leaving 24 bases between. The germline CDR1 and CDR2 sequences are SGHRS and YFSETQ. The DNA of the CDR3 is TGCGCCAGCAGCCGTCAGGCCGTGAGCCGGGGAGTGGATACGCAGTATTTT. Amino acids: CASSRQAVSRGVDTQYF. The full variable domain, its missing parts supplied by reference TRBV5-1 and TRBJ2-3, is KAGVTQTPRYLIKTRGQQVTLSCSPISGHRSVSWYQQTPGQGLQFLFEYFSETQRNKGNFPGRFSGRQFSNSRSEMNVSTLELGDSALYLCASSRQAVSRGVDTQYFGPGTRLTVL.

J is TRBJ2-7 and V is TRBV27; D possibly corresponds to TRBD2 (6 bases). The CDR3 contains 13 residues. Trimming shortened V by 2 bases and J by 5 bases, and 10 bases separated the two germline ends. Looked up from germline, CDR1 is MNHEY and CDR2 is SMNVEV (reference sequence). Written as DNA, the CDR3 is TGTGCCAGCAGTTTAACCACTAGCAACGAGCAGTACTTC. Amino acid sequence: CASSLTTSNEQYF.

In its sample, this clone was seen once. The gene calls are TRBV5-6 and TRBJ2-5; the D is unclear. Per germline, CDR1 SGHDT and CDR2 YYEEEE. The CDR3 is made up of 14 amino acids. Trimming removed 3 bases from V and 5 bases from J, with 14 bases in between. CDR3 in amino acids: CASSYSPLSETQYF. The CDR3 DNA reads as TGTGCCAGCAGCTATTCTCCACTGTCGGAGACCCAGTACTTC.

This sequence joins TRBV10-3 and TRBJ1-2, with a weak D call TRBD1 (5 bases). The CDR3 is made up of 14 amino acids. With 0 bases removed from V and 8 bases from J, the gap between germline ends came to 13 bases. The germline V gene encodes CDR1 ENHRY and CDR2 SYGVKD. The CDR3 DNA is TGTGCCATCAGTGAGTCTGGGACTTACTCCGGCTACACCTTC. It codes for CAISESGTYSGYTF.

This sequence joins TRBV4-1 and TRBJ1-2; D is uncertain. Trimming pared 0 bases from V and 6 bases from J, leaving 11 bases between. Per the germline V gene, CDR1 is MGHRA and CDR2 is YSYEKL. CDR3 size: 14 residues. CDR3 sequence (DNA): TGCGCCAGCAGCCAAGATCGTGGTACAGATGGCTACACCTTC. Protein product: CASSQDRGTDGYTF.

The genes are TRBV7-2 and TRBJ2-3, with TRBD2 matching 9 bases. The length of the CDR3 is 19 residues. Germline-derived CDR1 and CDR2 are SGHTA and FQGNSA. With V trimmed by 0 bases and J by 2 bases, 12 bases remained unmatched. CDR3 nucleotides: TGTGCCAGCAGCTTAGCGAGGCCCAGACTAGCGGACCACACAGATACGCAGTATTTT. Its protein product is CASSLARPRLADHTDTQYF. The full variable domain, in which reference TRBV7-2 and TRBJ2-3 provide the parts outside the CDR3, is GAGVSQSPSNKVTEKGKDVELRCDPISGHTALYWYRQSLGQGLEFLIYFQGNSAPDKSGLPSDRFSAERTGGSVSTLTIQRTQQEDSAVYLCASSLARPRLADHTDTQYFGPGTRLTVL.

The V and J genes are TRBV7-9 and TRBJ1-5, with a weak D call TRBD1 (6 bases). V lost 5 bases and J 10 bases, leaving 15 bases between the germline ends. This CDR3 region has 13 residues. Germline V gene data show CDR1 as SEHNR and CDR2 as FQNEAQ (reference sequence). Here the CDR3 reads CASSPGVDTPQHF. The CDR3 DNA reads as TGTGCCAGCAGCCCAGGGGTCGACACACCCCAGCATTTT. Combining the CDR3 with reference TRBV7-9 and TRBJ1-5 gives the whole variable domain DTGVSQNPRHKITKRGQNVTFRCDPISEHNRLYWYRQTLGQGPEFLTYFQNEAQLEKSRLLSDRFSAERPKGSFSTLEIQRTEQGDSAMYLCASSPGVDTPQHFGDGTRLSIL.

The chain uses TRBV2 and TRBJ2-7, with 11 bases aligning to TRBD2. V lost 6 bases, J lost 2 bases, and 6 bases stayed unmatched. Germline V gene data show CDR1 as SNHLY and CDR2 as FYNNEI. The length of the CDR3 is 15 residues. The CDR3 DNA follows: TGTGCCAGCAGGCCGGGACTAGCGGTACCCTACGAGCAGTACTTC. It encodes CASRPGLAVPYEQYF.

The chain has TRBV7-9 and TRBJ1-1; the D is unclear. The CDR3 spans 14 residues. Germline-derived CDR1 and CDR2 are SEHNR and FQNEAQ (reference sequence). Trimming cost V 6 bases and J 3 bases, with 14 bases left between them. The CDR3 loop is CASRSHARDTEAFF. In DNA form, the CDR3 reads TGTGCCAGCAGGTCACACGCCCGGGACACTGAAGCTTTCTTT.

The chain has TRBV7-2 and TRBJ1-6; the match to TRBD1 covers 7 bases. In germline, CDR1 is SGHTA, CDR2 FQGNSA. The CDR3 extends over 14 amino acids. V was pared by 4 bases and J by 6 bases, with 3 bases of the junction left unmatched. DNA of the CDR3: TGTGCCAGCAGCTGGGCAGGGGGTAATTCACCCCTCCACTTT. This translates into CASSWAGGNSPLHF.

V gene TRBV4-1 combines with J gene TRBJ2-7; 13 nucleotides align to TRBD2. V dropped 2 bases and J dropped 2; count of bases not matched to a gene: 6. Germline-derived CDR1 and CDR2 are MGHRA and YSYEKL. CDR3 length: 17 residues. The DNA of the CDR3 is TGCGCCAGCAGCCAACTCAGAGGACTAGCGGGGGCCTACGAGCAGTACTTC. It translates to CASSQLRGLAGAYEQYF.

This chain uses TRBV10-2 with TRBJ2-1; a possible D gene is TRBD2 (7 bases). The CDR3 is made up of 14 amino acids. V was cut by 7 bases and J by 4 bases, with 14 bases left in between. Germline CDR1 is WSHSY and CDR2 is SAAADI. CDR3 sequence (DNA): TGCGCCAGCATGGGGGGGGCAGTATACAATGAGCAGTTCTTC. It is translated as CASMGGAVYNEQFF.

A single count supports this clone. The chain joins TRBV5-6 to TRBJ2-2; D possibly corresponds to TRBD2 (6 bases). Looked up from germline, CDR1 is SGHDT and CDR2 is YYEEEE. There are 12 residues in the CDR3. V was trimmed by 4 bases and J by 8 bases, leaving 9 bases between them. The CDR3 coding sequence is TGTGCCAGCAGCATAGCGGTTGGGGAGCTGTTTTTT. It codes for CASSIAVGELFF. The whole variable domain, remainder taken from reference TRBV5-6 and TRBJ2-2, is DAGVTQSPTHLIKTRGQQVTLRCSPKSGHDTVSWYQQALGQGPQFIFQYYEEEERQRGNFPDRFSGHQFPNYSSELNVNALLLGDSALYLCASSIAVGELFFGEGSRLTVL.

This chain links TRBV2 with TRBJ2-6, with D perhaps TRBD1 (5 bases). The CDR3 spans 16 residues. The V gene's germline CDR1 is SNHLY and CDR2 FYNNEI. V lost 1 base and J lost 1, with 8 bases in between. CDR3 residues: CASSEEGVSGANVLTF. DNA for the CDR3: TGTGCCAGCAGTGAAGAAGGGGTTTCTGGGGCCAACGTCCTGACTTTC.

This chain connects TRBV5-1 to TRBJ1-1; 7 nucleotides match TRBD1. The CDR3 is 14 residues long. Unmatched junction bases numbered 3, after V lost 0 bases and J lost 4 bases. Germline CDR1 SGHRS, CDR2 YFSETQ. The CDR3 nucleotides are TGCGCCAGCAGCTTGGGGCAGGGGGTCACTGAAGCTTTCTTT. This codes for CASSLGQGVTEAFF. The whole variable domain, filled in from reference TRBV5-1 and TRBJ1-1, reads KAGVTQTPRYLIKTRGQQVTLSCSPISGHRSVSWYQQTPGQGLQFLFEYFSETQRNKGNFPGRFSGRQFSNSRSEMNVSTLELGDSALYLCASSLGQGVTEAFFGQGTRLTVV.

The chain has TRBV6-1 and TRBJ2-1; D may be TRBD1 (6 bases). Germline V gene lookup returns CDR1 MNHNS and CDR2 SASEGT. V lost 8 bases and J lost 9, with 23 bases in between. The CDR3 is 15 residues long. The CDR3 DNA reads TGTGCCAGCTTCAAAGATCAGGGGTTGACAGGTGAGCAGTTCTTC. It specifies CASFKDQGLTGEQFF.

The chain uses TRBV28 and TRBJ2-1; TRBD2 is a possible D gene (6 bases). CDR3 size: 16 residues. Trimming took off 1 base at V and 0 bases at J, with 10 bases between the two ends. Germline CDR1 reads MDHEN; CDR2 reads SYDVKM. The CDR3 DNA follows: TGTGCCAGCAGTTTATTCGCGGGGAGCTCCTACAATGAGCAGTTCTTC. This encodes CASSLFAGSSYNEQFF.

The chain uses TRBV10-3 and TRBJ2-3; D might be TRBD2 (7 bases). V lost 8 bases to trimming and J lost 1 base, with 13 bases between them. The CDR3 spans 14 residues. The germline V gene has CDR1 ENHRY and CDR2 SYGVKD. The CDR3 DNA reads as TGTGCCATCTTACGGGGGGCAGGCACAGATACGCAGTATTTT. This gives the protein CAILRGAGTDTQYF.

CDR3 amino acids: CASSESFSGRRTGELFF. In nucleotides, the CDR3 is TGTGCCAGCAGCGAGAGCTTTAGCGGGAGGAGAACCGGGGAGCTGTTTTTT. The V and J genes are TRBV9 and TRBJ2-2; 10 nucleotides agree with TRBD2. Germline trimming cut 3 bases from V and 5 bases from J; bases unmatched to any gene: 10. Germline V gene data show CDR1 as SGDLS and CDR2 as YYNGEE. The CDR3 is 17 amino acids.